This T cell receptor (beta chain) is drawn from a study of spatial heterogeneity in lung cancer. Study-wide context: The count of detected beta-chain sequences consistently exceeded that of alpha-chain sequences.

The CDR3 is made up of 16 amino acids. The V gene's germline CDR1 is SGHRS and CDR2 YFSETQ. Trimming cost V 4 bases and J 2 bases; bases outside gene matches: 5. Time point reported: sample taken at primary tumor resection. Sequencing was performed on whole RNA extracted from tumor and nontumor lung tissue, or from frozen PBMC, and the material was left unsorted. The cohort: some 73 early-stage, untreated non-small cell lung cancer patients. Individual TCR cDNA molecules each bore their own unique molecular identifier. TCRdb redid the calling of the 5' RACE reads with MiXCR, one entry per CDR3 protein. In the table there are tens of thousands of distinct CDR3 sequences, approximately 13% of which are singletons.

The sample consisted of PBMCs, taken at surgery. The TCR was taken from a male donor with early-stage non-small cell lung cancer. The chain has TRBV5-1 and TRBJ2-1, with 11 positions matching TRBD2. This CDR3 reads CASSPPTSGTYNEQFF. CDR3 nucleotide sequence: TGCGCCAGCAGCCCCCCGACTAGCGGGACCTACAATGAGCAGTTCTTC.